These 7 T cell receptor beta chains were all obtained from the same sample, sequenced in a study of T cell changes during pregnancy in multiple sclerosis. The table came from immunoSEQ multiplex PCR; TCRdb's copy has only in-frame clones and leaves some out. The table shows some 100,000 clones, with about 94% occurring only once. The material sequenced was peripheral blood, taken before pregnancy. These receptor sequences come from a female donor with multiple sclerosis, enrolled in a pregnancy study.

This clone turned up a few times. The chain recombines TRBV12-5 with TRBJ2-7; 8 bases line up with TRBD1. The CDR3 loop spans 15 amino acids. The V segment lost 0 bases and the J segment 1 base; nucleotides outside the gene matches: 2. CDR1 is LGHNT and CDR2 is FRNRAP in the germline V gene. The CDR3 spells CASGLVWTGSYEQYF. The CDR3 DNA follows: TGTGCTAGTGGTTTGGTATGGACAGGGTCCTACGAGCAGTACTTC.

V is TRBV30 and J is TRBJ1-2, with D hard to call. The CDR3 consists of 13 residues. Germline-derived CDR1 and CDR2 are GTSNPN and SVGIG (reference sequence). Trimming shortened V by 4 bases and J by 7 bases, and 16 bases separated the two germline ends. CDR3 coding DNA: TGTGCCTGGATCCCGGAGGGAGGGTCTGGCTACACCTTC. Translating gives CAWIPEGGSGYTF.

The V and J genes are TRBV28 and TRBJ1-5; D gene ambiguous. Germline V gene sequence: CDR1 MDHEN, CDR2 SYDVKM. V dropped 5 bases and J dropped 1 base, with 15 bases sitting between them. The CDR3 is 16 amino acids. Here the CDR3 reads CASSIKRRLSNQPQHF. CDR3 nucleotide sequence: TGTGCCAGCAGTATAAAGAGGCGTTTGAGCAATCAGCCCCAGCATTTT.

The chain uses TRBV13 and TRBJ2-1, with 12 positions matching TRBD2. This CDR3 is built from 17 residues. The ends lost 5 bases at V and 5 bases at J; junction bases unmatched: 10. Germline assignment: CDR1 PRHDT and CDR2 FYEKMQ (reference sequence). The CDR3 sequence is CASSPSPGLAGNNEQFF. The CDR3 DNA sequence: TGTGCCAGCAGCCCCTCTCCCGGACTAGCGGGAAACAATGAGCAGTTCTTC.

The V call is TRBV5-4, the J call TRBJ2-1; 7 nucleotides agree with TRBD2. Germline assignment: CDR1 SGHNT and CDR2 YYREEE (reference sequence). V trimming: 4 bases; J trimming: 10 bases; junction bases outside the gene matches: 11. The CDR3 totals 14 residues. For the CDR3, the DNA is TGTGCCAGCAGCCCGCTCCGGACTAGTGACGAGCAGTTCTTC. Protein sequence: CASSPLRTSDEQFF.

V gene TRBV2 combines with J gene TRBJ1-1; 7 nucleotides agree with TRBD1. From germline, CDR1 is SNHLY and CDR2 FYNNEI. V gave up 6 bases and J gave up 0 bases; unmatched junction bases: 4. The CDR3 spans 14 residues. CDR3 DNA: TGTGCCAGCAGCCCGGGACAGTTGAACACTGAAGCTTTCTTT. Its translation is CASSPGQLNTEAFF.

V and J are TRBV6-1 and TRBJ1-2; D is perhaps TRBD1 (6 bases). Trimming removed 5 bases from V and 4 bases from J, with 14 bases in between. Germline values: CDR1 MNHNS, CDR2 SASEGT. There are 14 residues in the CDR3. This CDR3 is CASSPAGDGYGYTF. The CDR3 nucleotides read TGTGCCAGCAGTCCCGCAGGGGACGGCTATGGCTACACCTTC.